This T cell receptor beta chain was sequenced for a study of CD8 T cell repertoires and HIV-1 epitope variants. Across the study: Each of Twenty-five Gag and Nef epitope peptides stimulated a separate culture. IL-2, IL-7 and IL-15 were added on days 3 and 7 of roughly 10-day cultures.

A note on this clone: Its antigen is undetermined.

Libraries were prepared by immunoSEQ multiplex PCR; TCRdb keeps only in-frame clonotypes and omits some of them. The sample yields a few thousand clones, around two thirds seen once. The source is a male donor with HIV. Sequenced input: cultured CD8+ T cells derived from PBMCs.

CDR3 protein: CASSQEGGGVYEQYF. CDR3 nucleotide sequence: TGTGCCAGCAGCCAAGAGGGCGGGGGCGTCTACGAGCAGTACTTC. The chain is built from TRBV14 and TRBJ2-7; D possibly corresponds to TRBD2 (7 bases). The germline CDR1 and CDR2 sequences are SGHDN and FVKESK. Trimming removed 0 bases from V and 3 bases from J, with 12 bases in between. This CDR3 has 15 residues.